A single sample gave rise to the 16 T cell receptor beta chains below, sequenced in a study of Graves' ophthalmopathy and Graves' hyperthyroidism. For repertoire sequencing, the TCR beta CDR3 regions were amplified from RNA transcripts. Amplification began with first-round RT-PCR using HTBI primers, then second-round multiplex PCR was performed. TCRdb re-analysed the multiplex PCR reads in MiXCR, keeping a single row per CDR3 protein. This repertoire shows roughly 39,000 distinct CDR3 sequences, about 50% found once; its top ten account for 26%. Sequencing was done on a sample of peripheral blood. These receptors all stem from an adult woman with stable Graves' hyperthyroidism.

The chain carries TRBV20-1 and TRBJ2-5; 8 nucleotides align to TRBD1. Germline V CDR1 and CDR2: DFQATT, SNEGSKA (reference sequence). The V gene end was trimmed by 3 bases and the J gene end by 6 bases; junction bases not matched to a gene: 9. The CDR3 extends over 14 amino acids. The CDR3 here is CSASKTGGRQTQYF. The CDR3 DNA sequence: TGCAGTGCTAGCAAAACAGGGGGAAGGCAGACCCAGTACTTC.

The chain carries TRBV7-9 and TRBJ2-5; 7 bases align to TRBD2. The CDR3 length is 15 residues. V trimming: 5 bases; J trimming: 5 bases; junction bases outside the gene matches: 11. The germline V gene has CDR1 SEHNR and CDR2 FQNEAQ (reference sequence). CDR3 loop: CASSRLASGRETQYF. DNA of the CDR3: TGTGCCAGCAGCCGACTAGCATCGGGTAGGGAGACCCAGTACTTC.

This rearrangement joins TRBV7-9 to TRBJ1-4; 11 bases agree with TRBD1. Germline lookup yields CDR1 SEHNR and CDR2 FQNEAQ (reference sequence). This CDR3 has 16 residues. V trimming: 5 bases; J trimming: 7 bases; junction bases outside the gene matches: 9. The CDR3 DNA reads as TGTGCCAGCAGCAAGGACAGGGGGCGCGAGGCTGAAAAACTGTTTTTT. Translated, it gives CASSKDRGREAEKLFF.

Note on this clonotype: Because it lacks the conserved phenylalanine or tryptophan at the end, this CDR3 is likely a read error. The DNA is omitted, as the CDR3 cannot be located on it reliably, and the CDR3 follows TCRdb's listing. This chain uses TRBV7-2 with TRBJ2-6; the table calls TRBD1, which could not be checked here. Germline V lookup: CDR1 SGHTA, CDR2 FQGNSA. The CDR3 is 11 residues long, counting both termini. The CDR3 is CASSRPGQAYS.

Of note for this clonotype: A read error may produce the germline difference seen at one junction end. The rearrangement links TRBV20-1 to TRBJ2-3, with 8 bases that match TRBD2. The length of the CDR3 is 19 residues. Germline loops: CDR1 DFQATT, CDR2 SNEGSKA (reference sequence). The CDR3 DNA is TGCAGTGCTCCCTGGGGACTGGATAGCGGGATAACTAGCATAGATACGCAGTATTTT. This translates into CSAPWGLDSGITSIDTQYF.

The chain is built from TRBV29-1 and TRBJ1-2; TRBD1 matches 9 bases. Germline V gene data show CDR1 as SQVTM and CDR2 as ANQGSEA. With V trimmed by 4 bases and J by 8 bases, 8 bases remained unmatched. The CDR3 has 13 residues. The CDR3 loop reads CSVVTGGAAGYTF. CDR3 coding DNA: TGCAGCGTTGTAACAGGGGGCGCGGCAGGCTACACCTTC.

This chain joins TRBV12-3 or TRBV12-4 and TRBJ1-6; 10 nucleotides align to TRBD1. V shed 0 bases, J shed 7 bases, and the junction held 6 bases outside the gene matches. The CDR3 runs to 17 residues. The CDR3 DNA reads as TGTGCCAGCAGTTTAGCAATAGGACAGGGGGACAATTCACCCCTCCACTTT. Protein product: CASSLAIGQGDNSPLHF.

The table lists this clonotype with many counts. The chain has TRBV5-1 and TRBJ2-7; 8 positions match TRBD1. V trimming: 4 bases; J trimming: 4 bases; junction bases outside the gene matches: 7. The germline CDR1 and CDR2 sequences are SGHRS and YFSETQ. This CDR3 is built from 14 residues. The CDR3: CASSPGQGAYEQYF. The DNA for the CDR3 is TGCGCCAGCAGCCCCGGGCAGGGGGCGTACGAGCAGTACTTC. The variable domain in full, with the rest retrieved from reference TRBV5-1 and TRBJ2-7, is KAGVTQTPRYLIKTRGQQVTLSCSPISGHRSVSWYQQTPGQGLQFLFEYFSETQRNKGNFPGRFSGRQFSNSRSEMNVSTLELGDSALYLCASSPGQGAYEQYFGPGTRLTVT.

Concerning this clonotype: The CDR3 carries no conserved terminal phenylalanine or tryptophan, so it likely arises from a read error. J is TRBJ1-1 and V is TRBV5-1; D call uncertain. The CDR3 length is 14 residues. Trimming removed 1 base from V and 3 bases from J, with 10 bases in between. Germline values: CDR1 SGHRS, CDR2 YFSETQ. For the CDR3, the DNA is TGCGCCAGCAGCTTGTATGGACTGGACACTGAAGCTTTCCTT. This encodes CASSLYGLDTEAFL.

This clonotype was counted at least ten times. The V and J genes are TRBV27 and TRBJ1-3; D not certain. V dropped 2 bases and J dropped 2 bases, with 7 bases sitting between them. The CDR3 is 14 amino acids. Per germline, CDR1 MNHEY and CDR2 SMNVEV (reference sequence). The CDR3 is CASSLQGTGNTIYF. CDR3 DNA sequence: TGTGCCAGCAGTTTACAAGGGACTGGAAACACCATATATTTT.

V and J are TRBV20-1 and TRBJ1-2, with D perhaps matching TRBD1 (6 bases). This CDR3 region has 12 residues. Germline values: CDR1 DFQATT, CDR2 SNEGSKA (reference sequence). For the CDR3, the DNA is TGCAGCGTTGCGGGGGGCTCCTATGGCTACACCTTC. It translates to CSVAGGSYGYTF.

For this clonotype: The junction does not match germline at one end; this may be a read error. The V and J genes are TRBV12-3 or TRBV12-4 and TRBJ2-7; D is unresolved. This CDR3 is built from 13 residues. The CDR3 region has the DNA TGCGCCAGCCGCTCGGCTTCGAGCTACGAGCAGTACTTC. This encodes CASRSASSYEQYF.

About this clonotype: This clone may be a read error of a much larger clone one base away. The V gene is TRBV7-9, the J gene TRBJ1-5; D not certain. The CDR3 covers 12 residues. Trimming left V 5 bases short and J 1 base short, with 3 bases between. Germline loops: CDR1 SEHNR, CDR2 FQNEAQ (reference sequence). The CDR3, as DNA: TGTGCCAGCAGCACAAGCAATCAGCCCCAGCATTTT. Its protein is CASSTSNQPQHF.

The count of this clonotype is one. A much larger clone differs by one base, so this may be a read error. The V gene is TRBV6-1, the J gene TRBJ2-7, with 10 bases that match TRBD2. V lost 6 bases and J lost 4; bases outside the gene matches: 3. The germline gives CDR1 MNHNS, CDR2 SASEGT. The CDR3 sequence is 13 residues long. DNA for the CDR3: TGTGCCAGCAGCGGACTAGCGGATTACGAGCAGTACTTC. Residues: CASSGLADYEQYF.

On this clonotype: The junction departs from germline at one end; a sequencing error may be responsible. The chain is built from TRBV19 and TRBJ1-5; D perhaps matches TRBD1 (5 bases). Looked up from germline, CDR1 is LNHDA and CDR2 is SQIVND (reference sequence). The CDR3 covers 15 residues. The CDR3 DNA reads TGTGCCGGCAGCCCCGCTGGGGGTTCGGGTCAGCCCCAGCGTTTT. It encodes CAGSPAGGSGQPQRF.

The chain is built from TRBV7-9 and TRBJ1-2; 7 bases are a match to TRBD1. The germline CDR1 and CDR2 sequences are SEHNR and FQNEAQ (reference sequence). The CDR3 runs to 11 residues. V lost 4 bases and J lost 12; bases outside the gene matches: 5. CDR3 loop: CASSSEGGNTF. Here the CDR3 DNA reads TGTGCCAGCAGCTCAGAAGGGGGCAACACCTTC.